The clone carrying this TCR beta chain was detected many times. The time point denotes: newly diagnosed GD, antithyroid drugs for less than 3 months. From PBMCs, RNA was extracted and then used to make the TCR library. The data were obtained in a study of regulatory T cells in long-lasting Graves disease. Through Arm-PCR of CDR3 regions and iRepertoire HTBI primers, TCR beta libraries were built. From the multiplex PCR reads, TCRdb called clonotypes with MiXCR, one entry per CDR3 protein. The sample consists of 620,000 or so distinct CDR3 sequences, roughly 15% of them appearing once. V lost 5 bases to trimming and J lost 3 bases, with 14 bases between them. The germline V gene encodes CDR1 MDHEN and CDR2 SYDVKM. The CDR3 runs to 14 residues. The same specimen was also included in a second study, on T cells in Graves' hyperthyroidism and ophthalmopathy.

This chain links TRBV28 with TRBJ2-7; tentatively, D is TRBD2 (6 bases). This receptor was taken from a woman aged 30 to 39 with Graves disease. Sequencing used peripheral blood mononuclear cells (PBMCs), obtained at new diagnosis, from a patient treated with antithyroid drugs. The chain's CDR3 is CASSPGTGFYEQYF. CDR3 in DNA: TGTGCCAGCAGTCCCGGGACTGGCTTCTACGAGCAGTACTTC. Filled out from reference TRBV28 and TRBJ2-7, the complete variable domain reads DVKVTQSSRYLVKRTGEKVFLECVQDMDHENMFWYRQDPGLGLRLIYFSYDVKMKEKGDIPEGYSVSREKKERFSLILESASTNQTSMYLCASSPGTGFYEQYFGPGTRLTVT.